This T cell receptor beta chain was recovered during a study of blood T cell repertoires in COVID-19 (dated by TCRdb to 2020 to 2022). With regard to the full study: Collaborator samples came from the United States, Italy and Spain and covered acute and convalescent phases of COVID-19. The dataset comprised deeply sampled blood TCRbeta repertoires from subjects exposed to, actively infected with, or recovered from COVID-19. The prospective study material was composed of cDNA or gDNA derived from T cells, B-cell-depleted T cells, or PBMCs. Samples came from the ongoing ImmuneRACE study (first 160 participants) plus 1,254 subjects from 6 global collaborators. Sample metadata almost always included a de-identified subject ID, COVID-19 status, age in years and sex. Where available, HLA class I and class II types were obtained from metadata supplied by the sample provider rather than from assay-based typing. A freely available public database, intended as a resource for researchers studying the immune response to SARS-CoV-2, is where the repertoires were released.

Collaborating institutions collected whole blood in K2EDTA tubes following their own protocols. For TCRbeta analysis, collaborator samples were shipped as frozen whole blood, as isolated PBMCs, or as DNA extracted from either sample type. Measured from the cysteine to the phenylalanine, the CDR3 is 13 residues long. Only the CDR3 portion is preserved as DNA: 39 bases, with reading frame beginning at the first base. CDR1 and CDR2 are drawn from the germline V gene: SGHRS, YFSETQ. V is shortened by 2 bases, J by 4 bases, and the region joining them spans 6 bases. This clone has just a few counts. Its antigen is currently not known. No much larger clonotype is one base removed from it; base qualities were not supplied. What the study reported, not specific to this receptor: How much clinical and demographic metadata was included differed by source and by participant, and the metadata was provided uncurated.

TCRbeta CDR3 regions were amplified from genomic DNA by means of the immunoSEQ Assay, a bias-controlled multiplex PCR. The authors' pipeline ran thus. Nucleated cell counts per sample were estimated from amplification of reference gene primers within the assay. To quantify the absolute abundance of each unique TCRbeta CDR3 rearrangement, sequence reads were collapsed and filtered. Productive Simpson clonality was computed per sample as the square root of Simpson's diversity index over productive rearrangements. TCRdb limited this immuneACCESS table to in-frame rearrangements with V and J called. A share of clones is missing; checked studies link under half to unresolved V genes, and the rest is unexplained. V, J and clone size were drawn from that table, and D and trimming were deduced from the DNA. Counted in this sample were about 130,000 clones; around 88% of them appeared once. Clones ranked in the top ten supply about 17% of the sample.

The rearrangement combines TRBV5-1 with TRBJ2-2, with TRBD2 tentatively as D gene (5 bases match). Sequences were obtained from peripheral blood. The receptor was isolated from a man in his forties or fifties with active or convalescent COVID-19. CDR3 sequence: CASSFSVTGELFF. The DNA sequence reads TGCGCCAGCAGCTTTAGCGTCACCGGGGAGCTGTTTTTT.